This passage covers 29 T cell receptor beta chains from one sample sequenced in a study of cytomegalovirus exposure and HLA in healthy donors. Some clones are missing from TCRdb's copy, which holds only in-frame ones; the method was immunoSEQ multiplex PCR. The top ten clones hold 7.9% of a sample with more than 110,000 clones, about 91% of them seen once. Sequenced input: PBMCs. These receptors came from a woman aged 18-29 years in good health and CMV-seropositive.

The chain recombines TRBV9 with TRBJ2-2; possibly TRBD1 for D (6 bases). The germline V gene encodes CDR1 SGDLS and CDR2 YYNGEE. There are 17 residues in the CDR3. V gave up 0 bases and J gave up 3 bases, with 15 bases separating them. In DNA form, the CDR3 reads TGTGCCAGCAGCGTAGCCCCTGGACAGTCGGACACCGGGGAGCTGTTTTTT. Translated, it gives CASSVAPGQSDTGELFF.

V usage is TRBV10-3 and J usage is TRBJ2-7; weak D call: TRBD2 (5 bases). Trimming took off 6 bases at V and 3 bases at J, with 21 bases between the two ends. From germline, CDR1 is ENHRY and CDR2 SYGVKD. This CDR3 region has 16 residues. CDR3 sequence (DNA): TGTGCCATCAGCCTACAGAGCGGCACTACCTTCTACGAGCAGTACTTC. Translating gives CAISLQSGTTFYEQYF.

The V and J genes are TRBV2 and TRBJ1-5; D is undetermined. There are 14 residues in the CDR3. The V end was cut by 6 bases, the J end by 4 bases, with 13 bases between. CDR1 and CDR2 (germline): SNHLY, FYNNEI. The CDR3 sequence is CASSGEGGNQPQHF. In nucleotides, the CDR3 is TGTGCCAGCAGCGGAGAGGGAGGAAATCAGCCCCAGCATTTT. The whole variable domain, remainder taken from reference TRBV2 and TRBJ1-5, is EPEVTQTPSHQVTQMGQEVILRCVPISNHLYFYWYRQILGQKVEFLVSFYNNEISEKSEIFDDQFSVERPDGSNFTLKIRSTKLEDSAMYFCASSGEGGNQPQHFGDGTRLSIL.

The V and J genes are TRBV18 and TRBJ2-3; D not certain. The V end lost 3 bases, the J end lost 2 bases, and 9 bases lay between the germline ends. The germline gives CDR1 KGHSH, CDR2 LQKENI. The CDR3 is made up of 14 amino acids. This CDR3 reads CASSPLTSTDTQYF. The CDR3, as DNA: TGTGCCAGCTCACCTTTGACATCCACAGATACGCAGTATTTT.

V gene TRBV10-3 combines with J gene TRBJ2-5, with D perhaps matching TRBD1 (6 bases). V lost 4 bases, J lost 3 bases, and 6 bases lay in between. Germline V gene lookup returns CDR1 ENHRY and CDR2 SYGVKD. The CDR3 spans 12 residues. The CDR3, as DNA: TGTGCCATCAGTGGACAGGAAGAGACCCAGTACTTC. Its protein is CAISGQEETQYF.

The chain couples TRBV2 to TRBJ1-3, with 9 bases aligning to TRBD1. CDR3 length equals 16 residues. The germline gives CDR1 SNHLY, CDR2 FYNNEI. V lost 0 bases to trimming and J lost 9 bases; unmatched junction nucleotides: 9. CDR3 DNA sequence: TGTGCCAGCAGTGAAGCGCTTCCGGGACAGGGTGTCACCATATATTTT. This encodes CASSEALPGQGVTIYF.

This sequence joins TRBV5-6 and TRBJ1-2; D gene uncertain. Germline V gene data show CDR1 as SGHDT and CDR2 as YYEEEE. V was pared by 2 bases and J by 4 bases, with 15 bases between. This CDR3 is built from 15 residues. The chain's CDR3 is CASSFLREPGYGYTF. The CDR3 nucleotides read TGTGCCAGCAGCTTCCTGAGGGAACCCGGCTATGGCTACACCTTC.

In its sample, this clone was seen once. The chain recombines TRBV28 with TRBJ1-2, with no clear D. The germline CDR1 and CDR2 sequences are MDHEN and SYDVKM. CDR3 size: 13 residues. The germline V and J ends were trimmed by 5 bases and 8 bases, with 15 bases remaining between them. CDR3 loop: CASSHPSTGGYTF. The CDR3 DNA follows: TGTGCCAGCAGTCACCCATCGACCGGGGGCTACACCTTC.

The CDR3 is CASSQLGDQETQYF. In nucleotides, the CDR3 is TGTGCCAGCAGCCAATTGGGAGACCAAGAGACCCAGTACTTC. This chain uses TRBV4-2 with TRBJ2-5, with D possibly TRBD2 on 5 matching bases. Germline loops: CDR1 LGHNA, CDR2 YNFKEQ. The CDR3 runs 14 residues. Deletions cut 2 bases from V and 0 bases from J, with 7 bases between.

The V and J genes are TRBV4-3 and TRBJ2-7; TRBD2 matches 7 bases. The CDR3 spans 14 residues. Trimming removed 1 base from V and 4 bases from J; junction bases left unmatched: 4. Germline CDR1 is LGHNA and CDR2 is YSLEER. CDR3 DNA: TGCGCCAGCAGCCAAGTTGGGGGGGGGTACGAGCAGTACTTC. Protein: CASSQVGGGYEQYF.

The gene calls are TRBV2 and TRBJ2-7, with unresolved D. This CDR3 comprises 11 residues. The germline gives CDR1 SNHLY, CDR2 FYNNEI. The V gene lost 4 bases and the J gene lost 4 bases, with 5 bases spanning the gap. The CDR3 region has the DNA TGTGCCAGCAGTGCGGTATACGAGCAGTACTTC. Residues: CASSAVYEQYF. The full variable domain, rest sourced from reference TRBV2 and TRBJ2-7, is EPEVTQTPSHQVTQMGQEVILRCVPISNHLYFYWYRQILGQKVEFLVSFYNNEISEKSEIFDDQFSVERPDGSNFTLKIRSTKLEDSAMYFCASSAVYEQYFGPGTRLTVT.

V and J are TRBV11-2 and TRBJ2-1, with a tentative D call TRBD2 (7 bases). Germline CDR1 is SGHAT and CDR2 is FQNNGV. This CDR3 is built from 18 residues. V lost 2 bases and J lost 6, with 23 bases in between. CDR3 nucleotides: TGTGCCAGCAGCTTAACCCTTTTAAAGACCCGGGGGGCCAATGAGCAGTTCTTC. Translation: CASSLTLLKTRGANEQFF.

V usage is TRBV5-1 and J usage is TRBJ2-1; 7 bases fit TRBD2. The CDR3 runs to 14 residues. J gave up 3 bases and V 4 bases, and 4 bases lay outside the gene matches. Germline V gene lookup returns CDR1 SGHRS and CDR2 YFSETQ. CDR3 sequence (DNA): TGCGCCAGCAGCAGGCTAGCGGTCTACAATGAGCAGTTCTTC. It yields the protein CASSRLAVYNEQFF.

V gene TRBV30 combines with J gene TRBJ2-5; 8 bases map to TRBD2. In germline, CDR1 is GTSNPN, CDR2 SVGIG (reference sequence). With 0 bases clipped from V and 5 bases from J, the junction kept 5 bases outside the gene matches. The CDR3 totals 14 residues. The CDR3 nucleotides are TGTGCCTGGAGTGTTCCTCCTAGCGGGGAGACCCAGTACTTC. Amino acid sequence: CAWSVPPSGETQYF.

The rearrangement joins TRBV7-9 to TRBJ1-1; 7 bases match TRBD1. This CDR3 region has 15 residues. Germline V gene data show CDR1 as SEHNR and CDR2 as FQNEAQ (reference sequence). The ends lost 5 bases at V and 4 bases at J; junction bases unmatched: 10. The DNA of the CDR3 is TGTGCCAGCAGCCACCGACAGGGTACGACCACTGAAGCTTTCTTT. It specifies CASSHRQGTTTEAFF. Supplemented by reference TRBV7-9 and TRBJ1-1, the full variable domain reads DTGVSQNPRHKITKRGQNVTFRCDPISEHNRLYWYRQTLGQGPEFLTYFQNEAQLEKSRLLSDRFSAERPKGSFSTLEIQRTEQGDSAMYLCASSHRQGTTTEAFFGQGTRLTVV.

This clone occurred once. The CDR3 bases are TGTGCCAGCAGTGAAATGGCAGGAGGGACTGAAGCTTTCTTT. Protein product: CASSEMAGGTEAFF. The chain combines TRBV6-1 with TRBJ1-1; D is unresolved. The germline V gene has CDR1 MNHNS and CDR2 SASEGT. The CDR3 loop spans 14 amino acids. V was shortened by 2 bases and J by 5 bases, with 12 bases between the two germline ends.

For this clone: At one end, the junction sequence differs from germline, possibly due to a read error. This sequence joins TRBV4-1 and TRBJ2-7; TRBD2 matches at 8 bases. Germline lookup yields CDR1 MGHRA and CDR2 YSYEKL. The length of the CDR3 is 17 residues. CDR3 bases: TGCGCCAGCAGCCAGGAAAAAACTAGCGGAGGACCCTACAAGCAGTACTTC. It translates to CASSQEKTSGGPYKQYF.

The DNA of the CDR3 is TGCGCCAGCACCACCGACAAACTTAATGAAAAACTGTTTTTT. Its translation is CASTTDKLNEKLFF. This sequence joins TRBV5-1 and TRBJ1-4; no firm D call. The ends were cut back, 6 bases at V and 4 bases at J, with 13 bases in the middle. Germline-derived CDR1 and CDR2 are SGHRS and YFSETQ. This CDR3 comprises 14 residues.

The gene calls are TRBV19 and TRBJ2-7; D is unresolved. The CDR3 sequence is 13 residues long. Trimming stripped 1 base from V and 6 bases from J, with 10 bases between. CDR1 is LNHDA and CDR2 is SQIVND in the germline V gene (reference sequence). CDR3 coding DNA: TGTGCCAGTAGTATAGGGGCCGCCGCCGAGCAGTACTTC. This codes for CASSIGAAAEQYF.

The chain couples TRBV6-6 to TRBJ2-1, with a tentative D call TRBD2 (6 bases). The CDR3 contains 16 residues. Trimming shortened V by 7 bases and J by 8 bases, and 24 bases separated the two germline ends. Germline lookup yields CDR1 MNHNY and CDR2 SVGAGI (reference sequence). The CDR3 DNA sequence: TGTGCCAGCACGAGAACGGGACTCCCTAGAGAGCATGAGCAGTTCTTC. Its translation is CASTRTGLPREHEQFF.

The rearrangement uses TRBV11-2 and TRBJ2-1, with TRBD2 matching over 8 bases. Trimming took 4 bases from V and 4 from J; bases not matched to a gene: 9. This CDR3 has 16 amino acids. CDR1 SGHAT and CDR2 FQNNGV come from the germline V gene. This chain's CDR3 is CASSSTGTSVYNEQFF. CDR3 nucleotides: TGTGCCAGCAGCTCCACCGGGACTAGTGTTTACAATGAGCAGTTCTTC.

The V gene is TRBV6-6, the J gene TRBJ1-4; D possibly corresponds to TRBD1 (6 bases). The CDR3 is made up of 15 amino acids. CDR1 and CDR2 from the germline V gene are MNHNY and SVGAGI (reference sequence). Deletions cut 0 bases from V and 5 bases from J, with 10 bases between. The CDR3 here is CASSYSAGANEKLFF. The CDR3 DNA reads TGTGCCAGCAGTTACTCGGCAGGGGCCAATGAAAAACTGTTTTTT.

The sample holds one count of this clone. The chain has TRBV28 and TRBJ1-5; TRBD1 matches at 8 bases. After removal of 2 bases from V and 5 bases from J, the junction contained 5 bases not matched to a gene. Germline CDR1 and CDR2: MDHEN and SYDVKM. The CDR3 runs to 15 residues. The CDR3 protein is CASSLGQGGYQPQHF. CDR3 sequence (DNA): TGTGCCAGCAGTTTAGGACAGGGAGGGTATCAGCCCCAGCATTTT.

The V call is TRBV4-3, the J call TRBJ2-3; D remains ambiguous. CDR3 length: 13 amino acids. CDR1 is LGHNA and CDR2 is YSLEER in the germline V gene. Between the trimmed V and J ends, which lost 4 bases and 5 bases, there was a span of 10 bases. CDR3 loop: CASSPNSGDTQYF. DNA of the CDR3: TGCGCCAGCAGCCCAAATTCAGGAGATACGCAGTATTTT.

The chain uses TRBV15 and TRBJ1-2, with 9 nucleotides matching TRBD1. V trimming: 3 bases; J trimming: 3 bases; junction bases outside the gene matches: 5. The CDR3 runs to 15 residues. Germline CDR1 LNHNV, CDR2 YYDKDF (reference sequence). For the CDR3, the DNA is TGTGCCACCAGCAGGGACAGGGGCGGTCACTATGGCTACACCTTC. Its protein product is CATSRDRGGHYGYTF.

V is TRBV7-2 and J is TRBJ2-5; possibly TRBD2 for D (5 bases). The CDR3 is made up of 16 amino acids. Trimming shortened V by 1 base and J by 7 bases, and 19 bases separated the two germline ends. CDR1 and CDR2 from the germline V gene are SGHTA and FQGNSA. This chain's CDR3 is CASSLVEGTYSGTQYF. The CDR3, as DNA: TGTGCCAGCAGCTTAGTAGAGGGAACGTACTCAGGGACCCAGTACTTC.

The rearrangement links TRBV30 to TRBJ1-6; D is undetermined. Trimming stripped 3 bases from V and 4 bases from J, with 10 bases between. The CDR3 has 14 residues. Germline V gene sequence: CDR1 GTSNPN, CDR2 SVGIG (reference sequence). CDR3 in amino acids: CAWSPTVYNSPLHF. The CDR3 DNA is TGTGCCTGGAGCCCCACAGTTTATAATTCACCCCTCCACTTT.

V is TRBV5-1 and J is TRBJ1-3; D might be TRBD1 (5 bases). Trimming pared 4 bases from V and 0 bases from J, leaving 17 bases between. Germline lookup yields CDR1 SGHRS and CDR2 YFSETQ. The CDR3 length is 17 residues. The CDR3 protein is CASSPRTSTSSGNTIYF. CDR3 sequence (DNA): TGCGCCAGCAGCCCCAGGACATCAACGAGCTCTGGAAACACCATATATTTT.

The rearrangement joins TRBV25-1 to TRBJ1-3; perhaps TRBD1 as D (5 bases). CDR1 and CDR2 (germline): MGHDK, SYGVNS. Trimming shortened V by 6 bases and J by 4 bases, and 13 bases separated the two germline ends. This CDR3 has 14 residues. CDR3 in DNA: TGTGCCAGCAGCCTACCTCAGGGCGGAAACACCATATATTTT. It is translated as CASSLPQGGNTIYF.